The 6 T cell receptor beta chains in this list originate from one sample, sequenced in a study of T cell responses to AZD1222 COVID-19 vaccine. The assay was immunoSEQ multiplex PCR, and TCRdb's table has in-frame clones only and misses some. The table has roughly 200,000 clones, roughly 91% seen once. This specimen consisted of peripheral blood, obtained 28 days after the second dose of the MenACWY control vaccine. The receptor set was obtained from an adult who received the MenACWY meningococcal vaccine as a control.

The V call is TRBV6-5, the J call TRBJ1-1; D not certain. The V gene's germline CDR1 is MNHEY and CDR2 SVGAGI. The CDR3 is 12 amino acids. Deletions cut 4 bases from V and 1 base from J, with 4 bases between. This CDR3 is CASSSRNTEAFF. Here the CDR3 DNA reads TGTGCCAGCAGTTCTCGGAACACTGAAGCTTTCTTT.

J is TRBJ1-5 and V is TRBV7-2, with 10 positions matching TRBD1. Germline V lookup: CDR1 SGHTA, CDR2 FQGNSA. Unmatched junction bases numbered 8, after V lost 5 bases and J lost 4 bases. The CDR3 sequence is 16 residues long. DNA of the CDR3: TGTGCCAGCAGCCATGGGACAGGGGTTGAGAATCAGCCCCAGCATTTT. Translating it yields CASSHGTGVENQPQHF.

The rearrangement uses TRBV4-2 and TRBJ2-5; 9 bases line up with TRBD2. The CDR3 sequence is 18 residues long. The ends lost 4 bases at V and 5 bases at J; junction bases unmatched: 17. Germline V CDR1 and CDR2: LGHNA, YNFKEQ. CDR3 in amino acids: CASSPGRSRAGGGETQYF. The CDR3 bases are TGTGCCAGCAGCCCCGGAAGGAGTCGAGCGGGGGGCGGGGAGACCCAGTACTTC.

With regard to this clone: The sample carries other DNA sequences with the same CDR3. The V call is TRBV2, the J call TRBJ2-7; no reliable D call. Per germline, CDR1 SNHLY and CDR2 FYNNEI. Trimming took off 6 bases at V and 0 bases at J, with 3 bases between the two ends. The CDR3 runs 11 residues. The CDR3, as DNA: TGTGCCAGCAGGGCCTCCTACGAGCAGTACTTC. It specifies CASRASYEQYF.

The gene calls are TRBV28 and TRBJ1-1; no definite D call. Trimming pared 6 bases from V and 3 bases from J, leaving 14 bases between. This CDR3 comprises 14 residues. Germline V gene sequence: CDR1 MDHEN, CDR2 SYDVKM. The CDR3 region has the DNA TGTGCCAGCAGCCCAAGTGGTGGGTACACTGAAGCTTTCTTT. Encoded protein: CASSPSGGYTEAFF.

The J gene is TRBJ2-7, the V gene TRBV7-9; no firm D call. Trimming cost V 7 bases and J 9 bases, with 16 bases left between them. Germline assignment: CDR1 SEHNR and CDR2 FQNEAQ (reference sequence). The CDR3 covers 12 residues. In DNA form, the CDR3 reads TGTGCCAGCACCCTTAGTAGCTCGGCGCAGTACTTC. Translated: CASTLSSSAQYF. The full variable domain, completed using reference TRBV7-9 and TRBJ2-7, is DTGVSQNPRHKITKRGQNVTFRCDPISEHNRLYWYRQTLGQGPEFLTYFQNEAQLEKSRLLSDRFSAERPKGSFSTLEIQRTEQGDSAMYLCASTLSSSAQYFGPGTRLTVT.